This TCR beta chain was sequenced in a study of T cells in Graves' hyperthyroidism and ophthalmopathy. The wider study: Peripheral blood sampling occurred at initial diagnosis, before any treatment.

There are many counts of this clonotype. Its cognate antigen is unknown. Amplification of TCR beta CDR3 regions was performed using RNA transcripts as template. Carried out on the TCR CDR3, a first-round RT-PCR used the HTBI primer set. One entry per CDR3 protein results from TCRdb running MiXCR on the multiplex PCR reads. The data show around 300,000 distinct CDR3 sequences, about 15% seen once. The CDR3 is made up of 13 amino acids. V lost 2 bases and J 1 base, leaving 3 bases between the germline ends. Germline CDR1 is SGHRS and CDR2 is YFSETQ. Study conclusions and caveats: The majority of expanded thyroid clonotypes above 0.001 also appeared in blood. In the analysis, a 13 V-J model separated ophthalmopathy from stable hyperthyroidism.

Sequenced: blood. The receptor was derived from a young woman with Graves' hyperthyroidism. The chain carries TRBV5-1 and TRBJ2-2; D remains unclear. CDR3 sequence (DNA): TGCGCCAGCAGCTTTCTGAACACCGGGGAGCTGTTTTTT. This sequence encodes CASSFLNTGELFF.